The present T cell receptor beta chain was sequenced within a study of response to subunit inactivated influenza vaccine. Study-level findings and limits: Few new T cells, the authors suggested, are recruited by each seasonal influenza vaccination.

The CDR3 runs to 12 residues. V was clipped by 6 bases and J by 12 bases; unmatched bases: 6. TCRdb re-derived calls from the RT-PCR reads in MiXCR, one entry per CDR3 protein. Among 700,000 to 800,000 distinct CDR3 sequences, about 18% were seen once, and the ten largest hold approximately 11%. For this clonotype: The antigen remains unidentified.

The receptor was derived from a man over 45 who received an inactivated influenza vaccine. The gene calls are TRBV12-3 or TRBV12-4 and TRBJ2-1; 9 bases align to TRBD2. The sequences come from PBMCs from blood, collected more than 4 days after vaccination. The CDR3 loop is CASSLSTSGQFF. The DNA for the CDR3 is TGTGCCAGCAGCTTATCGACTAGCGGGCAGTTCTTC.